This T cell receptor beta chain is from a study of T-cell memory formation after mild COVID-19. Many counts were recorded for this clonotype. TCRdb re-analysed the 5' RACE reads in MiXCR, keeping a single row per CDR3 protein. The top ten hold 2.4% of the sample, which has roughly 200,000 distinct CDR3 sequences, 15% to 20% seen once. This sequence was found in an adult woman who had mild COVID-19 (a few samples of this study predate the infection). Cell type and time point are not known. What was sequenced was PBMCs or a T cell subset sorted from them (not recorded which).

The CDR3 loop reads CASSKALRIPLDTQYF. The CDR3 DNA sequence: TGTGCCAGCAGCAAAGCGCTAAGGATTCCCTTAGATACGCAGTATTTT. The chain employs TRBV21-1 and TRBJ2-3. TRBV21-1 is a documented pseudogene. This CDR3 has 16 amino acids.